The clone carrying this T cell receptor beta chain is termed medium-sized. Its antigen remains unidentified. All TCR cDNA molecules were individually tagged with a unique molecular identifier. Each CDR3 protein gets one entry after TCRdb re-called the 5' RACE reads with MiXCR. The sample holds fewer than 7,500 distinct CDR3 sequences, 18% seen once. Time point of the sample: sample taken at primary tumor resection. Sequencing was performed on whole RNA extracted from tumor and nontumor lung tissue, or from frozen PBMC, and the material was left unsorted. The sample comes from a study of spatial heterogeneity in lung cancer. At the level of the study: Alpha-chain sequences were consistently detected less often than beta-chain sequences. For tumor regions, TCR transcript counts showed a strong correlation with a T cell module score derived from matched bulk RNA-seq.

The CDR3 spans 16 residues. Germline V gene data show CDR1 as LGHNA and CDR2 as YNFKEQ. V was trimmed by 4 bases and J by 2 bases, leaving 18 bases between them. The study, taken as a whole, reports: Tracking of tumor mutation counts was seen in expanded intratumoral alpha and beta TCR counts.

The receptor's source is a female donor with early-stage non-small cell lung cancer. The V call is TRBV4-2, the J call TRBJ2-7; TRBD1 is a possible D gene (6 bases). This material consisted of lung tumor tissue, taken at surgery. CDR3 protein: CASSRNSVDRAYEQYF. In nucleotides, the CDR3 is TGTGCCAGCAGCCGAAATTCGGTGGACAGAGCCTACGAGCAGTACTTC.